Presented here are 26 T cell receptor beta chains from one specimen sequenced in a study of blood T cell repertoires in COVID-19 (dated by TCRdb to 2018 to 2021). Library generation was performed with the immunoSEQ multiplex PCR assay. Imported from immuneACCESS, the table was reduced by TCRdb to in-frame sequences with V and J called. These copies leave out some clones; in studies compared against another copy, an unresolved V gene accounts for under half, and the cause of the remainder is not known. Within this sample are about 140,000 clones, with about 88% of them counted one time only. More than 2% of the sample comes from the top ten. Material: peripheral blood. These receptors were taken from a human donor with acute or convalescent COVID-19. The donor label of this sample is uncertain.

V and J are TRBV7-9 and TRBJ2-2; 9 nucleotides agree with TRBD2. CDR1 and CDR2 (germline): SEHNR, FQNEAQ (reference sequence). With V trimmed by 5 bases and J by 4 bases, 5 bases remained unmatched. The CDR3 covers 15 residues. The CDR3 here is CASSISREGTGELFF. Here the CDR3 DNA reads TGTGCCAGCAGCATCTCGCGGGAGGGCACCGGGGAGCTGTTTTTT.

This rearrangement joins TRBV4-3 to TRBJ2-3; TRBD1 agrees at 8 bases. Germline CDR1 is LGHNA and CDR2 is YSLEER. With V trimmed by 3 bases and J by 3 bases, 5 bases remained unmatched. The CDR3 totals 15 residues. The CDR3 spells CASSQQQGETDTQYF. The CDR3 coding sequence is TGCGCCAGCAGCCAGCAACAGGGGGAGACAGATACGCAGTATTTT.

The chain recombines TRBV10-3 with TRBJ1-5, with a weak D call TRBD1 (5 bases). The CDR3 has 15 residues. Trimming shortened V by 5 bases and J by 1 base, and 12 bases separated the two germline ends. Germline CDR1 is ENHRY and CDR2 is SYGVKD. In nucleotides, the CDR3 is TGTGCCATCAGTCAGGGAAAAGAGAGCAATCAGCCCCAGCATTTT. Protein: CAISQGKESNQPQHF.

This chain joins TRBV6-5 and TRBJ2-2; 8 bases line up with TRBD2. The V gene's germline CDR1 is MNHEY and CDR2 SVGAGI. V shed 7 bases, J shed 2 bases, and the junction held 6 bases outside the gene matches. CDR3 size: 15 residues. CDR3 sequence (DNA): TGTGCCAGCATCTATAGCGGGGTTAACACCGGGGAGCTGTTTTTT. Translated: CASIYSGVNTGELFF.

J is TRBJ1-2 and V is TRBV28; TRBD1 matches at 8 bases. V was pared by 3 bases and J by 7 bases, with 10 bases of the junction left unmatched. The CDR3 runs 15 residues. Germline V gene sequence: CDR1 MDHEN, CDR2 SYDVKM. CDR3 residues: CASSFPGTGLIGYTF. CDR3 bases: TGTGCCAGCAGTTTTCCAGGGACAGGTCTCATTGGCTACACCTTC.

J is TRBJ1-1 and V is TRBV3-1 (or the pseudogene TRBV3-2), with D possibly matching TRBD1 (5 bases). The V end was cut by 4 bases, the J end by 2 bases, with 11 bases between. Germline V lookup: CDR1 LGHDT, CDR2 YNNKEL (reference sequence). This CDR3 comprises 14 residues. The CDR3 sequence is CASSRTSSNTEAFF. The CDR3 DNA sequence: TGTGCCAGCAGCCGGACAAGTTCAAACACTGAAGCTTTCTTT.

The chain's CDR3 is CASSPTGPGANVLTF. The CDR3 DNA follows: TGTGCCAGCAGTCCCACGGGTCCCGGGGCCAACGTCCTGACTTTC. The chain links TRBV6-5 to TRBJ2-6; no clear D. Germline V gene data show CDR1 as MNHEY and CDR2 as SVGAGI. This CDR3 spans 15 amino acids. V shed 5 bases and J shed 4 bases, with 12 bases lying between them.

The genes are TRBV19 and TRBJ2-1, with TRBD2 matching 13 bases. J was trimmed by 6 bases and V by 8 bases; bases with no gene match: 10. The CDR3 is 16 amino acids. CDR1 is LNHDA and CDR2 is SQIVND in the germline V gene (reference sequence). CDR3 loop: CASSGLAGVGRNEQFF. CDR3 coding DNA: TGTGCCAGTTCCGGACTAGCGGGAGTGGGGCGCAATGAGCAGTTCTTC.

The chain recombines TRBV11-2 with TRBJ1-2; the D gene is possibly TRBD1 (5 bases). The CDR3 length is 13 residues. Deletions cut 3 bases from V and 13 bases from J, with 18 bases between. Germline lookup yields CDR1 SGHAT and CDR2 FQNNGV. The CDR3 nucleotides are TGTGCCAGCAGCTTCGACAGCTCCCTGTGGGGCACCTTC. Translated: CASSFDSSLWGTF. Full variable domain (remainder filled in from reference TRBV11-2 and TRBJ1-2): EAGVAQSPRYKIIEKRQSVAFWCNPISGHATLYWYQQILGQGPKLLIQFQNNGVVDDSQLPKDRFSAERLKGVDSTLKIQPAKLEDSAVYLCASSFDSSLWGTFGSGTRLTVV.

The chain couples TRBV3-1 (or the pseudogene TRBV3-2) to TRBJ2-3; TRBD2 matches at 12 bases. This CDR3 is built from 15 residues. V lost 5 bases, J lost 5 bases, and 5 bases stayed unmatched. Germline lookup yields CDR1 LGHDT and CDR2 YNNKEL (reference sequence). This chain's CDR3 is CASSSSGRGGDTQYF. For the CDR3, the DNA is TGTGCCAGCAGCTCTAGCGGGAGGGGTGGAGATACGCAGTATTTT.

This sequence joins TRBV3-1 (or the pseudogene TRBV3-2) and TRBJ1-4; 9 positions match TRBD1. This CDR3 comprises 18 residues. V trimming: 4 bases; J trimming: 5 bases; junction bases outside the gene matches: 14. The germline V gene has CDR1 LGHDT and CDR2 YNNKEL (reference sequence). The CDR3 sequence: CASSPDLDRGSGNEKLFF. CDR3 coding DNA: TGTGCCAGCAGCCCCGATTTGGACAGGGGCTCTGGGAATGAAAAACTGTTTTTT.

CDR3 in DNA: TGTGCCAGTAGTTTAACTAGCAGAAGCTACAATGAGCAGTTCTTC. It specifies CASSLTSRSYNEQFF. The V call is TRBV19, the J call TRBJ2-1; TRBD2 is a possible D gene (6 bases). V was clipped by 5 bases and J by 3 bases, with 14 bases between them. CDR3 length: 15 residues. The V gene's germline CDR1 is LNHDA and CDR2 SQIVND (reference sequence). The variable domain in full, with the rest retrieved from reference TRBV19 and TRBJ2-1, is DGGITQSPKYLFRKEGQNVTLSCEQNLNHDAMYWYRQDPGQGLRLIYYSQIVNDFQKGDIAEGYSVSREKKESFPLTVTSAQKNPTAFYLCASSLTSRSYNEQFFGPGTRLTVL.

This sequence joins TRBV5-1 and TRBJ2-1, with 11 bases lining up with TRBD1. The germline CDR1 and CDR2 sequences are SGHRS and YFSETQ. Trimming at V came to 3 bases and at J to 7 bases, leaving 3 bases not matched to a gene. CDR3 length: 14 residues. The CDR3 is CASSSGQGENEQFF. CDR3 nucleotide sequence: TGCGCCAGCAGCTCGGGACAGGGGGAGAATGAGCAGTTCTTC.

The rearrangement links TRBV18 to TRBJ2-2, with a weak D call TRBD1 (5 bases). Germline CDR1 reads KGHSH; CDR2 reads LQKENI. The CDR3 consists of 14 residues. V was pared by 6 bases and J by 4 bases, with 12 bases between. CDR3 residues: CASSRDSFTGELFF. CDR3 nucleotide sequence: TGTGCCAGCTCCCGAGACAGCTTCACCGGGGAGCTGTTTTTT.

The chain uses TRBV11-3 and TRBJ2-1; 8 bases match TRBD1. The CDR3 runs 15 residues. Trimming at V came to 3 bases and at J to 3 bases, leaving 4 bases not matched to a gene. The germline V gene encodes CDR1 SGHNT and CDR2 YENEEA. CDR3 region: CASSFQGAGYNEQFF. The CDR3 nucleotides read TGTGCCAGCAGCTTCCAGGGGGCGGGCTACAATGAGCAGTTCTTC.

This clone was recorded only once. The rearrangement links TRBV19 to TRBJ1-1; the D gene is possibly TRBD1 (5 bases). The germline V gene has CDR1 LNHDA and CDR2 SQIVND (reference sequence). With 10 bases removed from V and 4 bases from J, the gap between germline ends came to 16 bases. The CDR3 consists of 13 residues. In nucleotides, the CDR3 is TGTGCCACCGAGACAGAAGCACGCACTGAAGCTTTCTTT. Encoded protein: CATETEARTEAFF.

This clone was counted between two and nine times. V gene TRBV30 combines with J gene TRBJ1-2; the D gene is possibly TRBD1 (5 bases). From germline, CDR1 is GTSNPN and CDR2 SVGIG (reference sequence). V was pared by 0 bases and J by 2 bases, with 10 bases between. The CDR3 covers 14 residues. The CDR3 loop is CAWSVLGGNYGYTF. CDR3 in DNA: TGTGCCTGGAGTGTTCTCGGGGGAAACTATGGCTACACCTTC.

V is TRBV6-2 or TRBV6-3 and J is TRBJ2-7; maybe TRBD2 (5 bases). The CDR3 is 13 amino acids. Trimming pared 1 base from V and 2 bases from J, leaving 6 bases between. The germline V gene has CDR1 MNHEY and CDR2 SVGEGT. The chain's CDR3 is CASSYLGAYEQYV. As DNA, the CDR3 is TGTGCCAGCAGTTACTTGGGAGCCTACGAGCAGTACGTC.

V and J are TRBV5-4 and TRBJ2-1; 8 nucleotides agree with TRBD2. CDR1 and CDR2 (germline): SGHNT, YYREEE (reference sequence). V trimming: 5 bases; J trimming: 1 base; junction bases outside the gene matches: 11. The CDR3 totals 17 residues. The CDR3 loop is CASSTGGGTLSYNEQFF. The CDR3 region has the DNA TGTGCCAGCAGTACCGGCGGGGGGACGTTGTCCTACAATGAGCAGTTCTTC. Full variable domain (outside the CDR3, taken from reference TRBV5-4 and TRBJ2-1): ETGVTQSPTHLIKTRGQQVTLRCSSQSGHNTVSWYQQALGQGPQFIFQYYREEENGRGNFPPRFSGLQFPNYSSELNVNALELDDSALYLCASSTGGGTLSYNEQFFGPGTRLTVL.

This chain connects TRBV3-1 (or the pseudogene TRBV3-2) to TRBJ2-7; TRBD2 might be the D (6 bases). There are 13 residues in the CDR3. CDR1 LGHDT and CDR2 YNNKEL come from the germline V gene (reference sequence). Trimming took off 0 bases at V and 10 bases at J, with 13 bases between the two ends. The CDR3 DNA reads TGTGCCAGCAGCCAAGAGGGAGGTACCCTTCAGTACGTC. Translated, it gives CASSQEGGTLQYV.

The chain is built from TRBV30 and TRBJ2-2; TRBD1 aligns across 7 bases. The CDR3 sequence is 13 residues long. J gave up 6 bases and V 0 bases, and 1 base lay outside the gene matches. Per germline, CDR1 GTSNPN and CDR2 SVGIG (reference sequence). CDR3 DNA sequence: TGTGCCTGGAGTGTAGGGGGCCCCGGGGAGCTGTTTTTT. Its translation: CAWSVGGPGELFF.

CDR3 sequence: CASSYFEGYEQFF. The CDR3 DNA is TGTGCCAGCAGTTACTTCGAGGGTTATGAGCAGTTCTTC. The chain employs TRBV6-6 and TRBJ2-1, with D maybe TRBD2 (5 bases). With 1 base removed from V and 8 bases from J, the gap between germline ends came to 9 bases. Germline V CDR1 and CDR2: MNHNY, SVGAGI (reference sequence). The CDR3 consists of 13 residues.

The CDR3 coding sequence is TGTGCCAGCAGCTCCCGACTAGCGGGAGCTCGTAACGAGCAGTACGTC. This sequence encodes CASSSRLAGARNEQYV. The genes are TRBV5-5 and TRBJ2-7; 12 nucleotides match TRBD2. The germline V gene has CDR1 SGHKS and CDR2 YYEKEE (reference sequence). V lost 3 bases to trimming and J lost 5 bases; unmatched junction nucleotides: 9. This CDR3 contains 16 residues.

CDR3: CASSMLQENSPLHF. The CDR3 nucleotides are TGTGCCAGTAGTATGCTACAGGAGAATTCACCCCTCCACTTT. V usage is TRBV19 and J usage is TRBJ1-6, with D possibly being TRBD1 (5 bases). The CDR3 runs to 14 residues. Deletions cut 3 bases from V and 7 bases from J, with 10 bases between. The germline gives CDR1 LNHDA, CDR2 SQIVND (reference sequence).

This clone has just one count. The chain couples TRBV18 to TRBJ2-5; a possible D gene is TRBD2 (5 bases). The CDR3 totals 14 residues. Germline CDR1 and CDR2: KGHSH and LQKENI. The germline V and J ends were trimmed by 3 bases and 4 bases, with 12 bases remaining between them. The CDR3 DNA reads as TGTGCCAGCTCACCGACGGCTAGCCGAGAGACCCAGTACTTC. Translated: CASSPTASRETQYF.

The V call is TRBV5-8, the J call TRBJ1-2; TRBD1 might be the D (5 bases). Germline loops: CDR1 SGHTS, CDR2 YDEGEE. Trimming removed 7 bases at V and 4 bases at J, with 23 bases between. This CDR3 region has 16 residues. This CDR3 reads CASHPLDIFSVYGYTF. The CDR3 bases are TGTGCCAGCCACCCTTTGGACATCTTCTCAGTCTATGGCTACACCTTC.